Listed below are T cell receptor beta chains from one sample, sequenced in a study of vaccination and CD4 T cells after COVID-19. The antigens of these receptors remain unknown. TCRdb processed the PCR reads anew with MiXCR; each CDR3 protein has one entry. The sample lists 7,000 or so distinct CDR3 sequences; about 41% were seen once. The sequencing input was CD4+ T cells from blood, cultured in vitro. The source is a human donor in good health. CDR3s include the opening cysteine and the closing phenylalanine or tryptophan. A D gene is named only where the DNA matches it firmly. The size entry is marked missing in some rows and otherwise reads once, few, many or a size class.

J gene,D gene,clone size,V gene,CDR3 protein,CDR3 DNA
TRBJ2-7,-,-,TRBV27,CASSLGKDYEQYF,TGTGCCAGCAGTTTAGGGAAGGACTACGAGCAGTACTTC
TRBJ2-7,-,-,TRBV6-1,CASKKQPGTYEQYF,TGTGCCAGCAAAAAACAGCCAGGGACCTACGAGCAGTACTTC
TRBJ1-5,-,large,TRBV2,CASSEARGETQPQHF,TGTGCCAGCAGTGAAGCGCGAGGGGAAACTCAGCCCCAGCATTTT
TRBJ1-1,TRBD1,-,TRBV5-1,CASSLGTGTSHTEAFF,TGCGCCAGCAGCTTGGGGACAGGGACGTCTCACACTGAAGCTTTCTTT
TRBJ1-1,-,few,TRBV28,CASSLGGKNTEAFF,TGTGCCAGCAGTTTGGGAGGGAAGAACACTGAAGCTTTCTTT
TRBJ1-1,-,-,TRBV27,CASRERANTEAFF,TGTGCCAGCAGGGAGAGGGCGAACACTGAAGCTTTCTTT
TRBJ1-2,TRBD1,medium-sized,TRBV7-9,CASSGRGQLYGYTF,TGTGCCAGCAGCGGCAGGGGACAGCTATATGGCTACACCTTC
TRBJ1-5,-,few,TRBV6-2/TRBV6-3,CASRAQYSNQPQHF,TGTGCCAGCAGGGCGCAGTATAGCAATCAGCCCCAGCATTTT
TRBJ2-2,TRBD2,-,TRBV27,CASSPGLAGGRGTGELFF,TGTGCCAGCAGTCCGGGACTAGCGGGGGGGCGTGGCACCGGGGAGCTGTTTTTT
TRBJ1-6,-,-,TRBV30,CAWSVRGADSPLHF,TGTGCCTGGAGTGTACGGGGGGCGGATTCACCCCTCCACTTT
TRBJ1-2,-,few,TRBV27,CATKAGAVANYGYTF,TGTGCCACCAAAGCTGGAGCGGTAGCTAACTATGGCTACACCTTC
TRBJ2-5,-,few,TRBV7-9,CASSSTDQETQYF,TGTGCCAGCAGCTCGACAGATCAAGAGACCCAGTACTTC
TRBJ1-4,-,-,TRBV20-1,CSARVLATNEKLFF,TGCAGTGCTAGGGTCCTTGCAACTAATGAAAAACTGTTTTTT
TRBJ1-2,-,once,TRBV28,CASSRGLERGYTF,TGTGCCAGCAGTAGGGGACTGGAGAGGGGCTACACCTTC
TRBJ1-4,-,-,TRBV27,CASSVTGREGEKLFF,TGTGCCAGCAGTGTCACAGGGAGAGAGGGTGAAAAACTGTTTTTT
TRBJ1-3,-,few,TRBV20-1,CSAGPFGGGGNTIYF,TGCAGTGCAGGACCCTTTGGGGGAGGAGGAAACACCATATATTTT
TRBJ2-7,-,-,TRBV21-1,CASSPPGGSQYEQYF,TGTGCCAGCAGCCCACCGGGCGGGAGTCAATACGAGCAGTACTTC
TRBJ1-2,TRBD1,-,TRBV10-3,CAISEVLAGGNYGYTF,TGTGCCATCAGTGAGGTCTTGGCAGGGGGAAACTATGGCTACACCTTC
TRBJ1-1,-,-,TRBV5-5,CASSPELALNTEAFF,TGTGCCAGCAGCCCGGAGTTGGCCCTGAACACTGAAGCTTTCTTT
TRBJ1-5,TRBD1,-,TRBV27,CASSLSGTGGLWWQSAQHF,TGTGCCAGCAGTTTAAGTGGGACAGGGGGCTTATGGTGGCAATCAGCCCAGCATTTT
TRBJ1-1,-,few,TRBV7-2,CASSPWGTEAFF,TGTGCCAGCAGCCCGTGGGGGACTGAAGCTTTCTTT
TRBJ1-5,-,few,TRBV7-2,CASSAGVSNQPQHF,TGTGCCAGCAGCGCAGGGGTTAGCAATCAGCCCCAGCATTTT
TRBJ2-3,-,-,TRBV2,CASRSGNGDTQYF,TGTGCCAGCAGGTCGGGAAACGGAGATACGCAGTATTTT
TRBJ1-5,TRBD1,few,TRBV30,CAWRKTGTGVEQPQHF,TGTGCCTGGAGGAAGACCGGGACAGGAGTGGAGCAGCCCCAGCATTTT
TRBJ2-5,TRBD1,-,TRBV20-1,CSARQGAGRETQYF,TGCAGTGCCCGACAGGGGGCTGGACGAGAGACCCAGTACTTC
TRBJ2-7,-,-,TRBV6-1,CASSAKGQTYEQYF,TGTGCCAGCAGTGCGAAAGGACAGACCTACGAGCAGTACTTC
TRBJ2-6,TRBD1,few,TRBV2,CASSEGDRVVSGANVLTF,TGTGCCAGCAGTGAAGGGGACAGGGTAGTCTCTGGGGCCAACGTCCTGACTTTC
TRBJ1-5,TRBD1,few,TRBV12-3/TRBV12-4,CASSPTGESNQPQHF,TGTGCCAGCAGCCCGACAGGGGAAAGCAATCAGCCCCAGCATTTT
TRBJ2-1,-,few,TRBV10-3,CAIQAWGSSYNEQFF,TGTGCCATCCAAGCTTGGGGGAGCTCCTACAATGAGCAGTTCTTC
TRBJ1-2,TRBD1,few,TRBV2,CASSETGQASNYGYTF,TGTGCCAGCAGTGAAACGGGACAGGCTTCTAACTATGGCTACACCTTC
TRBJ2-1,-,-,TRBV19,CASSDQQGRYNEQFF,TGTGCCAGTAGCGACCAACAGGGAAGATACAATGAGCAGTTCTTC
TRBJ1-1,-,once,TRBV3-1,CASSQDRGLRAFF,TGTGCCAGCAGCCAAGATCGAGGCCTGAGGGCTTTCTTT
TRBJ1-1,-,-,TRBV15,CTTSRAGVGGTEAFF,TGTACCACCAGCAGAGCCGGGGTCGGGGGGACTGAAGCTTTCTTT
TRBJ2-7,-,-,TRBV11-2,CASSLVQTSYEQYF,TGTGCCAGCAGCTTAGTACAGACCTCCTACGAGCAGTACTTC
TRBJ1-2,-,few,TRBV15,CATSRDVGYGYTF,TGTGCCACCAGCAGAGATGTAGGTTATGGCTACACCTTC
TRBJ2-2,TRBD2,-,TRBV10-3,CAIILWTSGRAYTGELFF,TGTGCCATCATTCTCTGGACTAGCGGGAGGGCCTATACTGGGGAGCTGTTTTTT
TRBJ2-2,TRBD1,-,TRBV28,CASRPTGGLDTGELFF,TGTGCCAGCAGGCCGACAGGGGGCCTGGACACCGGGGAGCTGTTTTTT
TRBJ2-3,-,-,TRBV10-3,CAIRAARSLTDTQYF,TGTGCCATCAGGGCGGCGAGATCCCTCACAGATACGCAGTATTTT
TRBJ2-1,TRBD2,-,TRBV27,CASSLAGEYPEQFF,TGTGCCAGCAGTCTAGCGGGAGAGTACCCTGAGCAGTTCTTC
TRBJ2-3,-,-,TRBV27,CASSSLLRAAGADTQYF,TGTGCCAGCAGTTCCCTGCTACGGGCGGCTGGGGCAGATACGCAGTATTTT
TRBJ2-1,TRBD2,once,TRBV7-2,CASRGGLAPEQFF,TGTGCCAGCAGGGGGGGACTAGCCCCTGAGCAGTTCTTC
TRBJ2-5,-,few,TRBV20-1,CSAVLSLGGETQYF,TGCAGTGCTGTTCTATCTTTAGGCGGGGAGACCCAGTACTTC
TRBJ1-4,TRBD1,-,TRBV20-1,CSARDETGDNEKLFF,TGCAGTGCTAGAGACGAGACAGGGGATAATGAAAAACTGTTTTTT
TRBJ2-1,TRBD1,-,TRBV20-1,CSAPGTAVVGSYNEQFF,TGCAGTGCTCCCGGGACAGCGGTCGTAGGGTCCTACAATGAGCAGTTCTTC
TRBJ1-1,-,few,TRBV5-1,CASSEGMRLNTEAFF,TGCGCCAGCAGCGAGGGAATGAGGTTGAACACTGAAGCTTTCTTT
TRBJ1-1,-,-,TRBV2,CASSDGSYEAFF,TGTGCCAGCAGTGATGGCAGTTATGAAGCTTTCTTT
TRBJ1-6,TRBD1,-,TRBV2,CASSEEQGSSYNSPLHF,TGTGCCAGCAGTGAAGAACAGGGGAGCTCCTATAATTCACCCCTCCACTTT
TRBJ2-2,-,once,TRBV25-1,CASSPSGSGELFF,TGTGCCAGCAGCCCATCGGGGTCCGGGGAGCTGTTTTTT
TRBJ1-2,-,large,TRBV7-9,CASSSLGGRRDGYTF,TGTGCCAGCAGCTCCTTGGGGGGGCGCAGGGATGGCTACACCTTC
TRBJ2-5,-,-,TRBV30,CAWSGGPSETQYF,TGTGCCTGGAGTGGGGGGCCTTCAGAGACCCAGTACTTC
TRBJ2-5,-,-,TRBV11-2,CASSLGMRGEETQYF,TGTGCCAGCAGCTTAGGAATGAGAGGAGAAGAGACCCAGTACTTC
TRBJ2-5,-,-,TRBV30,CAWSTGQETQYF,TGTGCCTGGAGTACAGGGCAAGAGACCCAGTACTTC
TRBJ1-6,-,-,TRBV20-1,CSARAANSPLHF,TGCAGTGCTAGGGCAGCCAATTCACCCCTCCACTTT
TRBJ2-5,-,-,TRBV5-1,CASSLSGGKETQYF,TGCGCCAGCAGCTTGAGTGGGGGGAAAGAGACCCAGTACTTC
TRBJ1-6,-,-,TRBV5-1,CASSSRGRSDSPLHF,TGCGCCAGCAGCTCTAGAGGTAGATCGGATTCACCCCTCCACTTT
TRBJ1-5,-,-,TRBV7-2,CASSLDRSNQPQHF,TGTGCCAGCAGCTTAGATCGGTCGAATCAGCCCCAGCATTTT
TRBJ2-1,-,-,TRBV5-1,CASSLGGFGYNEQFF,TGCGCCAGCAGCTTGGGGGGATTTGGATACAATGAGCAGTTCTTC
TRBJ2-7,-,-,TRBV29-1,CSVKQGTYEQYF,TGCAGCGTCAAACAGGGAACCTACGAGCAGTACTTC